This T cell receptor beta chain is from a study of CD4+ T cells in melanoma. Overall study results and limits: Reportedly, melanoma neoantigen-specific CD4+ T cells showed varied differentiation states. A reported correlation linked neoantigen-specific CD4+ T cells to CD8+, macrophage and B cell function.

The germline V gene has CDR1 KGHSH and CDR2 LQKENI. This CDR3 has 14 amino acids. The V end was cut by 2 bases, the J end by 2 bases, with 7 bases between. The data were produced by immunoSEQ multiplex PCR, yet TCRdb's version contains in-frame clones alone and is incomplete. The profile shows about 140,000 clones, about 90% of them singletons. Notes on this clone: Its antigen is unidentified.

This TCR was sampled from a human donor with melanoma. The rearrangement joins TRBV18 to TRBJ2-1, with D perhaps matching TRBD2 (5 bases). In DNA, the CDR3 is TGTGCCAGCTCACCAGGACTTACCTACAATGAGCAGTTCTTC. This translates into CASSPGLTYNEQFF.